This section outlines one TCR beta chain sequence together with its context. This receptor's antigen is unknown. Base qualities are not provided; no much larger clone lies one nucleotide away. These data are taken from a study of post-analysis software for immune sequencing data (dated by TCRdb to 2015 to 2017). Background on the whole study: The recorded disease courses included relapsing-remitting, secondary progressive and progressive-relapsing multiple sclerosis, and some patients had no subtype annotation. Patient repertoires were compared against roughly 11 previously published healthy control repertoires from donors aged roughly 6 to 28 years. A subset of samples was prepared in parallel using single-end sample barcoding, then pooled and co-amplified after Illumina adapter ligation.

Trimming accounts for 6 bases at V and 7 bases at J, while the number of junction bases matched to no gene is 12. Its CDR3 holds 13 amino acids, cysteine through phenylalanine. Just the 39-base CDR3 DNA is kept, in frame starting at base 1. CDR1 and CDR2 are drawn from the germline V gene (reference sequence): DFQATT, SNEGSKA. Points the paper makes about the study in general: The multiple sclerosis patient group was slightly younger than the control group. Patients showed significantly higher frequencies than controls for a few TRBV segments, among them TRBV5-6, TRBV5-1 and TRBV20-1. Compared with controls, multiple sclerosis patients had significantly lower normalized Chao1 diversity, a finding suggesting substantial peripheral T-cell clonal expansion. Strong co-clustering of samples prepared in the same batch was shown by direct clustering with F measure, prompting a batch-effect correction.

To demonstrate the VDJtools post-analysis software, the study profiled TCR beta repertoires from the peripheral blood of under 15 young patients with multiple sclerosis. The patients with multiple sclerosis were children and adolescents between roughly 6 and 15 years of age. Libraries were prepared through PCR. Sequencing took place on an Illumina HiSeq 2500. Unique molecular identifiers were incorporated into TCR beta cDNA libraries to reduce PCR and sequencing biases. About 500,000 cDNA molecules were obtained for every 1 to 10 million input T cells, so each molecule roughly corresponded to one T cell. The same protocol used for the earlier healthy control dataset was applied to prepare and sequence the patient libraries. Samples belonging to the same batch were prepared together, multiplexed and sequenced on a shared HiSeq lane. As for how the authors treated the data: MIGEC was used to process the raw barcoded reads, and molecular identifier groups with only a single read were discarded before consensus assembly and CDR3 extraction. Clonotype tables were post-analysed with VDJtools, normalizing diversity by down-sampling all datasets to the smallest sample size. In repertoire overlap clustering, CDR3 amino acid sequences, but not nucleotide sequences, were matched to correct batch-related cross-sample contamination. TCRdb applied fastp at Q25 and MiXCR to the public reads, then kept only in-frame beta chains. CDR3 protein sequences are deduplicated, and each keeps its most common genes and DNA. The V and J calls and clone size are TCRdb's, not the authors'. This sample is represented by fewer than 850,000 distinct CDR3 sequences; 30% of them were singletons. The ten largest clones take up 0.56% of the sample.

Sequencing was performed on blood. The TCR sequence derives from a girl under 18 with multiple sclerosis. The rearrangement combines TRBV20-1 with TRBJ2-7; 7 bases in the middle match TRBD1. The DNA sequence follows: TGCAGTGCGGCCGGCACGAGGGGGCGAGAGCAGTACTTC. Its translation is CSAAGTRGREQYF.